The source of this T cell receptor beta chain is a study of HIV-infected patients and healthy controls. Whole blood was used without fractionation, so all unsorted peripheral T cells were included. Reverse transcription used approximately 500 ng RNA and constant-region primers for alpha and beta. Separate chain-specific third strand synthesis with multiplexing indices produced the alpha and beta libraries. TCRdb passed the 5' RACE reads through MiXCR, listing each CDR3 protein once. The data show about 10,000 distinct CDR3 sequences, roughly 8% seen once. This clonotype is categorized as medium-sized. The CDR3 runs to 16 residues. The germline V gene encodes CDR1 LGHDT and CDR2 YNNKEL (reference sequence). V shed 1 base and J shed 2 bases, with 12 bases lying between them.

Sequenced sample: blood. The chain employs TRBV3-1 and TRBJ1-5; the D is unclear. This clonotype was obtained from an adult in good health. Written as DNA, the CDR3 is TGTGCCAGCAGCCAAGGGTTTGAAGAGCGCAATCAGCCCCAGCATTTT. It specifies CASSQGFEERNQPQHF.